A single sample is the source of the 10 T cell receptor beta chains below, sequenced in a study of blood T cell repertoires in COVID-19. The table came from immunoSEQ multiplex PCR; TCRdb's copy has only in-frame clones and leaves some out. The sample yields 250,000 to 350,000 clones, roughly nine tenths seen once. The material sequenced was PBMCs or T cells enriched from blood (not recorded which). The receptors come from a woman aged 18 to 35 who had recovered from COVID-19.

This clone was seen more than once but under ten times. CDR3 coding DNA: TGCGCCAGCAGCTCCCAGGGGGCTCACTATGGCTACACCTTC. Its translation: CASSSQGAHYGYTF. V gene TRBV5-1 combines with J gene TRBJ1-2, with 8 bases aligning to TRBD1. This CDR3 is built from 14 residues. Unmatched junction bases numbered 4, after V lost 3 bases and J lost 3 bases. Germline loops: CDR1 SGHRS, CDR2 YFSETQ.

The chain is built from TRBV10-1 and TRBJ2-2; the D gene is possibly TRBD2 (6 bases). This CDR3 spans 13 amino acids. CDR1 WNHNN and CDR2 SYGVQD come from the germline V gene (reference sequence). V lost 8 bases, J lost 4 bases, and 11 bases lay in between. CDR3 nucleotides: TGCGCCAGCGGGGGAGGTGGCACCGGGGAGCTGTTTTTT. Translated, it gives CASGGGGTGELFF.

This sequence joins TRBV1 and TRBJ2-1; the D segment call TRBD2 is taken from the table without a DNA check. TRBV1 is a documented pseudogene. This CDR3 comprises 18 residues. The CDR3 DNA follows: TGCACCAGCAGCCAAGACCCCGCGGGGGTACCTTCCTACAATGAGCAGTTCTTC. Protein product: CTSSQDPAGVPSYNEQFF.

A single count supports this clone. The rearrangement links TRBV5-1 to TRBJ2-3, with D tentatively TRBD1 (5 bases). This CDR3 has 17 amino acids. Germline CDR1 reads SGHRS; CDR2 reads YFSETQ. V was trimmed by 10 bases and J by 2 bases, leaving 26 bases between them. The CDR3 loop reads CAYRPGRAEFHTDTQYF. CDR3 sequence (DNA): TGCGCCTACCGCCCTGGCAGGGCAGAGTTCCACACAGATACGCAGTATTTT.

This chain joins TRBV7-2 and TRBJ1-2; D ambiguous. Germline V gene data show CDR1 as SGHTA and CDR2 as FQGNSA. This CDR3 comprises 16 residues. Trimming removed 5 bases from V and 3 bases from J, with 19 bases in between. CDR3 in DNA: TGTGCCAGCAGCCCCCGGGGAGTCTCGATTCACTATGGCTACACCTTC. Amino acids: CASSPRGVSIHYGYTF.

A word on this clone: Other DNA sequences in this sample translate to the same CDR3. The V and J genes are TRBV5-1 and TRBJ1-5, with D possibly matching TRBD1 (6 bases). Trimming took off 4 bases at V and 4 bases at J, with 9 bases between the two ends. CDR3 length equals 13 residues. Germline CDR1 reads SGHRS; CDR2 reads YFSETQ. The CDR3 here is CASSLDRNQPQHF. CDR3 bases: TGCGCCAGCAGCCTAGACAGGAATCAGCCCCAGCATTTT.

The sample holds one count of this clone. A read error may produce the germline difference seen at one junction end. The genes are TRBV28 and TRBJ1-1, with 7 bases matching TRBD1. Germline values: CDR1 MDHEN, CDR2 SYDVKM. This CDR3 spans 15 amino acids. CDR3 bases: TGTGCCACCAGTAATCCCCGACAGGGGAACACTGAAGCTTTCTTT. It is translated as CATSNPRQGNTEAFF.

On this clone itself: This specimen includes other DNA sequences encoding the same CDR3. The chain recombines TRBV5-1 with TRBJ2-2; 10 bases map to TRBD1. Germline assignment: CDR1 SGHRS and CDR2 YFSETQ. Trimming cost V 0 bases and J 5 bases; bases outside gene matches: 4. This CDR3 is built from 16 residues. In DNA, the CDR3 is TGCGCCAGCAGCTTGGGACAGGGGGCGAGAACCGGGGAGCTGTTTTTT. Amino acids: CASSLGQGARTGELFF.

The rearrangement links TRBV30 to TRBJ2-5; the D is unclear. The CDR3 loop spans 14 amino acids. V lost 0 bases and J lost 5, with 13 bases in between. The germline CDR1 and CDR2 sequences are GTSNPN and SVGIG (reference sequence). DNA for the CDR3: TGTGCCTGGAGTGTCTGGCCTGTCGGGGAGACCCAGTACTTC. Amino acids: CAWSVWPVGETQYF.

The rearrangement uses TRBV6-1 and TRBJ2-5, with 7 bases that match TRBD2. Unmatched junction bases numbered 12, after V lost 4 bases and J lost 4 bases. This CDR3 has 16 residues. CDR1 MNHNS and CDR2 SASEGT come from the germline V gene. The CDR3 DNA reads TGTGCCAGCAGTGGGGGTAGCGGGCCCTGGGGAGAGACCCAGTACTTC. It specifies CASSGGSGPWGETQYF.